These 7 T cell receptor beta chains were all obtained from the same sample, sequenced in a study of shared clonotypes between healthy human individuals. Clones were sequenced by immunoSEQ multiplex PCR, and TCRdb holds only the in-frame ones, with some missing. The sample shows millions of clones, 85% to 95% of them seen only once. The material sequenced was naive CD4+ T cells sorted from blood. This sample's subset: CD45RA+ positively selected. These receptors were obtained from a man aged 18-30 years in good health.

This rearrangement joins TRBV28 to TRBJ1-4, with D perhaps TRBD1 (5 bases). Germline loops: CDR1 MDHEN, CDR2 SYDVKM. CDR3 length: 15 amino acids. Trimming left V 8 bases short and J 0 bases short, with 13 bases between. In nucleotides, the CDR3 is TGTGCCAGCCTTGGTGACAGAGCAACTAATGAAAAACTGTTTTTT. Its protein is CASLGDRATNEKLFF.

The chain uses TRBV2 and TRBJ2-7; 11 nucleotides agree with TRBD1. This CDR3 contains 13 residues. V dropped 7 bases and J dropped 6; count of bases not matched to a gene: 5. From germline, CDR1 is SNHLY and CDR2 FYNNEI. The CDR3: CASTGQGVGEQYF. The CDR3, as DNA: TGTGCCAGCACGGGACAGGGGGTCGGCGAGCAGTACTTC.

The chain links TRBV19 to TRBJ2-2; D may be TRBD2 (5 bases). The CDR3 contains 11 residues. V was clipped by 5 bases and J by 13 bases, with 11 bases between them. CDR1 is LNHDA and CDR2 is SQIVND in the germline V gene (reference sequence). The CDR3, as DNA: TGTGCCAGTAGTTTCGGGATGGGGCTGTTTTTT. This encodes CASSFGMGLFF.

The rearrangement links TRBV27 to TRBJ2-7, with 8 bases matching TRBD1. The J segment lost 6 bases and the V segment lost 4 bases, leaving 11 bases of the junction unmatched. This CDR3 is built from 15 residues. Germline CDR1 reads MNHEY; CDR2 reads SMNVEV (reference sequence). CDR3 coding DNA: TGTGCCAGCAGTTCCCGGACAGGGTTTGGGACCGAGCAGTACTTC. Translation: CASSSRTGFGTEQYF.

CDR3 loop: CASSQTDVNSGNTIYF. The CDR3 DNA sequence: TGCGCCAGCAGCCAAACGGACGTTAACTCTGGAAACACCATATATTTT. The rearrangement uses TRBV4-1 and TRBJ1-3, with D unclear. The germline V gene encodes CDR1 MGHRA and CDR2 YSYEKL. V was pared by 2 bases and J by 0 bases, with 11 bases between. The CDR3 loop spans 16 amino acids.

The genes are TRBV27 and TRBJ1-4; tentative D call: TRBD1 (6 bases). This CDR3 is 15 amino acids long. V dropped 3 bases and J dropped 8 bases, with 16 bases sitting between them. Per the germline V gene, CDR1 is MNHEY and CDR2 is SMNVEV (reference sequence). CDR3 bases: TGTGCCAGCAGTTTGGGGGGGGCAAAAGGAGAAAAACTGTTTTTT. It codes for CASSLGGAKGEKLFF.

Notes on this clone: Other DNA sequences in the same sample also yield this CDR3. Written as DNA, the CDR3 is TGTGCCAGCAGCTTGGGCAGATACAATCAGCCCCAGCATTTT. This encodes CASSLGRYNQPQHF. The V call is TRBV5-6, the J call TRBJ1-5; D gene ambiguous. Germline V lookup: CDR1 SGHDT, CDR2 YYEEEE. The V gene lost 0 bases and the J gene lost 3 bases, with 7 bases spanning the gap. This CDR3 is 14 amino acids long.